The sequence of this T cell receptor beta chain was determined in a study of cytomegalovirus exposure and HLA in healthy donors (dated by TCRdb to about 2017). About the investigation overall: In an earlier analysis of roughly 500 of the donors, approximately 260 Gb of sequence data and approximately 100 million unique TCR beta sequences from about 180 million T cells were reported. An early release that covered some 630 HLA-typed donors contained 250 to 350 gigabases of sequencing data and 80 million or so unique TCR sequences. The genetic ancestry cluster associated with self-reported Caucasian donors included 80% to 90% of the roughly 410 genotyped donors. The study aimed to test whether cataloging public T cell receptors could reveal signatures of past pathogen exposure. The study profiled the T cell repertoires of 550 to 700 subjects by immunosequencing and related them to cytomegalovirus serostatus. Besides the first cohort of more than 650 subjects, a separate validation cohort made up of over a hundred different subjects was used. To predict cytomegalovirus infection status, the study brought together high-throughput TCR immunosequencing, statistical association of individual TCRs with disease status, and machine learning. A later analysis re-analyzed previously published TCR beta repertoires from several hundred donors and added high-resolution HLA genotyping to study TCR occurrence patterns. In the later analysis, no new phenotypic data were used to find candidate immune exposures; instead, reliance was placed on TCR beta sequences and their occurrence across donors. In an earlier analysis of 587 of the donors, high-throughput TCR beta sequencing was used to judge whether each TCR beta V gene segment behaved as functional or pseudogenic. Donor age, sex, ethnicity and CMV serostatus were collected together with the repertoire data. Genome-wide SNP genotypes for about 60% of the roughly 700 donors were used in a later genetic analysis, which treated that subset as a discovery cohort. All discovery cohort repertoires had been generated using a single sequencing platform. Both class I and class II loci were covered by HLA typing, at four-digit resolution. Typing coverage varied by locus: about 629-640 donors for A, B, C, DRB1 and DQB1; approximately 520 for DQA1; about 570 for DPA1; approximately 490 for DPB1. Several DR-DQ haplotypes were treated as single units for association and clustering because of strong linkage in the cohort. Across under 500 genotyped donors of the cohort, an average of about 240,000 unique TCR beta nucleotide sequences per donor were sequenced, and roughly a sixth of those sequences were non-productive. Overall study outcomes, separate from this receptor: A cluster of highly shared sequence variants was judged likely to be a technical artifact of the sequencing pipeline. In a later analysis, HLA-associated TCR beta chains were found to be more clonally expanded and to have lower generation probabilities than equally common non-associated chains. A later analysis found that TCR association rates varied across HLA loci, with DRB1 alleles showing the most associated TCRs and HLA-C alleles the fewest. According to a later analysis, parvovirus B19, influenza, CMV and Epstein-Barr virus appeared linked to several top co-occurrence clusters. Roughly uniform sequencing depth across donors was assumed in presence/absence analyses, although this assumption may not hold. In a later genetic analysis, fewer N-insertions in productive TCRs were reported among donors in an Asian-associated ancestry cluster than the approximately 710-donor mean. For the cohort, immune exposure information was limited to CMV serostatus. A further reported finding was that TCR beta sequences accurately predicted the HLA-A and HLA-B alleles for most subjects in the first cohort. Some IMGT-functional V segments, including TRBV6-2 and TRBV6-3, could not be distinguished by the 87-base-pair reads and were therefore excluded. In this cohort, only TCR beta chains were sequenced, and detectable features were limited by the absence of alpha or paired-chain data. Broadly in line with IMGT annotations, most TCR beta V segments showed up in productive rearrangements about 87% or about 30% of the time in an earlier analysis of some 590 of the donors. Most CMV-associated TCR beta chains appeared to be HLA-restricted in a later analysis, and the HLA associations seemed to be driven largely by CMV exposure. When HLA alleles, especially DR and DQ, strongly co-occurred, attributing TCR associations to individual alleles was difficult. Three of the identified cytomegalovirus-associated TCR beta chains were confirmed in vitro to be specific for cytomegalovirus antigens. Because counts were too low, fewer than 20 rarely observed V segments, including chromosome 9 orphons, were excluded from the earlier analysis of 587 of the donors. Cytomegalovirus status was reported to be diagnosed by the classifier with high specificity and sensitivity in both the original and validation cohorts. According to the authors, the approach could potentially be generalized to other disease states and immunological phenotypes. Specific HLA alleles were associated with 16,951 TCR beta sequences at a false discovery rate of 0.05 in a later analysis. In the study, about 150 TCR beta chains were listed as associated with cytomegalovirus. V-gene and J-gene trimming of TCR beta chains was associated with a missense DCLRE1C variant in a later genetic analysis, and the association was replicated in an independent cohort. Most TCR sequences were observed very rarely across donors, whereas some public TCRs were present in many individuals. HLA typing was unavailable for some donors at each locus, so association tests used only the typed subset. Linkage disequilibrium might explain the correlated functional status among segregating V segments, but an unknown experimental factor could not be excluded.

Inclusive of the bounding cysteine and phenylalanine, the CDR3 is 15 residues long. Here the CDR3 DNA is all that survives: 45 bases in frame from base 1. The junction shows trimming of 5 bases on V and 2 bases on J, plus 14 bases between the germline ends. CDR1 SGHTA and CDR2 FQGNSA are derived from the germline V gene. The library was built by means of the immunoSEQ multiplex PCR assay. A mixture of 60 forward primers for TCR Vbeta segments and 13 reverse primers for TCR Jbeta segments was used in the multiplex PCR. A multiplex PCR assay on genomic DNA amplified the CDR3 region of rearranged TCR beta genes. Amplified TCR beta libraries were sequenced as 87-base-pair reads on the Illumina HiSeq System. From the authors' description of their analysis: In a later analysis, 80 million or so unique TCR beta chains were counted across the roughly 610 repertoires, and about 10 million of these chains were shared by at least two donors. Raw reads were error-corrected and collapsed into unique sequences by a nearest-neighbor algorithm in which closely related sequences were merged to remove PCR and sequencing errors. Alignment of CDR3 sequences to IMGT reference sequences was used to assign V, D and J gene segments. For a sequence to be retained, a match of at least six nucleotides was required to both a V gene segment and a J gene segment. Rearrangements were classified as productive when the CDR3 lacked stop codons and remained in frame with V and J, and all other rearrangements were classified as non-productive. CDR3 was defined by IMGT convention, running from the second conserved V-encoded cysteine to the conserved J-encoded phenylalanine. In an earlier analysis of approximately 500 of the donors, sequences lacking an unambiguous match to a single V gene segment were excluded. In an earlier analysis of 450 to 700 of the donors, V segments were called functional above 56.7% productive rearrangements and were called segregating when the between-donor standard deviation exceeded 5%. A statistical classification framework was developed to diagnose cytomegalovirus status using the catalog of TCR beta chain sequences. V and J gene assignment, in a later analysis, came from comparing TCR nucleotide sequences with IMGT/GENE-DB human TR gene sequences. The TCRdist pipeline was used in a later analysis to assign CDR3 sequences and most-parsimonious VDJ recombination scenarios. A later analysis defined each TCR beta chain by its CDR3 amino acid sequence plus V-gene family, and excluded reads lacking a unique V-gene family. A later analysis removed 600 or so highly shared, low-generation-probability nucleotide sequences to deal with suspected cross-contamination and a sequencing artifact. For each public chain, a later analysis derived a clonal expansion index from normalized ranks of inferred template counts within each repertoire. Generation probabilities in a later analysis came from a VDJ recombination model fitted to out-of-frame rearrangements, and those results were checked against IGoR. In a later analysis, hypergeometric tests were used to score TCR-TCR, TCR-HLA and TCR-CMV co-occurrence, with a repertoire-size bias correction applied to TCR pairs. In a later analysis, false discovery rates were estimated by permuting HLA or CMV assignments 20 times. In a later analysis, co-occurring TCRs were grouped using DBSCAN, and TCRdist sequence similarity was added for clustering within HLA-allele-positive subsets. Co-occurrence clustering excluded repertoires with fewer than 30,000 or more than 120,000 public chains, plus five with anomalous nucleotide sharing. TCRdb mirrors the immuneACCESS table, restricted to in-frame sequences. Some clones are absent from its copies; in checked studies, under half trace to an unresolved V gene, and the reason for the others is unknown. The D gene and trimming were derived from the DNA, and the V and J assignments and clone size from that table. The sample table records roughly 140,000 clones; about 75% of these occur just once. The ten largest make up about 1.7% of the sample.

A note on this clone: Its antigen remains undetermined. No much larger clonotype is one base removed from it; base qualities were not supplied.

The cohort consisted of fewer than 700 healthy bone marrow donors. At the time of sampling, all cohort members were nominally healthy, though unrecorded immune exposures were likely present. The donor tested CMV seronegative, placing the donor among the approximately 360 seronegative members of the cohort. A peripheral blood sample was collected from each donor, and TCR beta sequencing was performed on peripheral blood mononuclear cells. Genomic DNA extraction from the blood cell samples was performed with the Qiagen DNeasy Blood Extraction Kit. This sequence originates from a woman aged 25 to 39 in good health and CMV-seronegative. Sequencing used PBMCs. The V and J segments used are TRBV7-2 and TRBJ2-3, with the D gene call left open. The nucleotide sequence is given as TGTGCCAGCAGCGACTCGGCGCGGCCCACAGATACGCAGTATTTT. Translated, this is CASSDSARPTDTQYF.